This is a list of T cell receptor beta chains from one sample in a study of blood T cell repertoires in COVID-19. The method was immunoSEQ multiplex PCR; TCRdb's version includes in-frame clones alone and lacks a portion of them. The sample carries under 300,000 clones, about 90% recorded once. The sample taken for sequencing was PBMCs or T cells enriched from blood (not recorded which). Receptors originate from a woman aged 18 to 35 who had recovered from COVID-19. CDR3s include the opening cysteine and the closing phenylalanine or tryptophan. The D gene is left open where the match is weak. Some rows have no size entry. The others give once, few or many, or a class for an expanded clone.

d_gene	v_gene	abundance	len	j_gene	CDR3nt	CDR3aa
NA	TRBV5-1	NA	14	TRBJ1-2	TGCGCCAGCAGCTTGGACAGGGCGCTGGGTGGCTACACCTTC	CASSLDRALGGYTF
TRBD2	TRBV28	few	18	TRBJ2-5	TGTGCCAGCAGTTTGCTAGGGAGGGGACTAGCGGCCCAAGAGACCCAGTACTTC	CASSLLGRGLAAQETQYF
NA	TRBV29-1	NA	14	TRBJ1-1	TGCAGCGTTGAGCCGAATGGGGCTTTCGCTGAAGCTTTCTTT	CSVEPNGAFAEAFF
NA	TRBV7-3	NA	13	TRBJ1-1	TGTGCCAGCAGCTTAGATGCAGGGGTACAAGCTTTCTTT	CASSLDAGVQAFF
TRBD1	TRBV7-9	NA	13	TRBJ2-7	TGTGCCAGCAGCTTAAGTTCAGGGGGCGAGCAGTACTTC	CASSLSSGGEQYF
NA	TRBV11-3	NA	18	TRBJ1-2	TGTGCCAGCAGCCTCTTGGGGACAAGTACCGGCACAATCTATGGCTACACCTTC	CASSLLGTSTGTIYGYTF
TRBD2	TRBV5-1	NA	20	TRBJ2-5	TGCGCCAGCAGCTTAGCGCGGACTAGCGGGGGAGAGGGTTACCAAGAGACCCAGTACTTC	CASSLARTSGGEGYQETQYF
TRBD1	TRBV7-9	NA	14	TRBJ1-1	TGTGCCAGCAGCTTAGGCAGGGGGCTGGCTGAAGCTTTCTTT	CASSLGRGLAEAFF
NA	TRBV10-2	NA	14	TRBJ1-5	TGCGCCAGCAGCGGGTCGGGGGGTGGGCAGCCCCAGCATTTT	CASSGSGGGQPQHF
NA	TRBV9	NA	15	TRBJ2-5	TGTGCCAGCAGCGTAACGGGGGATAACCAAGAGACCCAGTACTTC	CASSVTGDNQETQYF
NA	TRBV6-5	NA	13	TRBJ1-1	TGTGCCAGCAGGACAGATATGAACACTGAAGCTTTCTTT	CASRTDMNTEAFF
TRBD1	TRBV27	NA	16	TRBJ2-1	TGTGCCAGCAGTTTAGGGGGGACAGGGGGCTCGTATGAGCAGTTCTTC	CASSLGGTGGSYEQFF
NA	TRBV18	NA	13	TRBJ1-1	TGTGCCAGCTCACCACGGCAGATCGATGAAGCTTTCTTT	CASSPRQIDEAFF
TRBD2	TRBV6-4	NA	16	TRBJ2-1	TGTGCCAGCAGTCCAACGGGGACTAGCTTCCACAATGAGCAGTTCTTC	CASSPTGTSFHNEQFF
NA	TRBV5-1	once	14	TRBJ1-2	TGCGCCAGCACCCATACGGAGGGGTTTATGGGCTACACCTTC	CASTHTEGFMGYTF
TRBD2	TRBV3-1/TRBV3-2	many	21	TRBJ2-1	TGTGCCAGCAGCCCCTCTCCGGGGCTAGCGGGAGGCCAGAGCTCCTACAATGAGCAGTTCTTC	CASSPSPGLAGGQSSYNEQFF
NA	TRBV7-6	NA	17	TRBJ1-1	TGTGCCAGCAGCTTAGCGGCCGGGTATTCTGGGAACACTGAAGCTTTCTTT	CASSLAAGYSGNTEAFF